The present T cell receptor beta chain was sequenced within a study of metastatic and nonmetastatic thyroid tumors. The wider study: Across blood and tumor or nodule tissue, repertoires from malignant and benign thyroid patients were compared with one another.

The sample holds a few counts of this clone. The target antigen is unknown. One end of the junction fails to match germline, which may point to a read error. How the authors handled the data: In papillary thyroid cancer, a distant-metastasis classifier was built using CDR3 differences across clinicopathological groups. Via MiXCR, TCRdb re-called the PCR reads. The authors' filters were not applied to this entry. The sample lists under 45,000 clones; under 20% were seen once. No treatment had been given to any patient before thyroid surgery. Overall study results and limits: Versus benign nodules, malignant thyroid tumors reportedly had significantly higher TCR beta diversity, in blood and tumor.

The CDR3 has 15 amino acids. Material: tumor tissue. This receptor was taken from a female donor with papillary thyroid cancer or a benign thyroid nodule (not recorded which). Some clones in this sample may be carry-over from other donors' samples. The genes are TRBV12-3 or TRBV12-4 and TRBJ1-2; 7 nucleotides match TRBD1. The CDR3 loop reads CASSPHRGPGYCYTF. CDR3 DNA sequence: TGTGCCAGCAGCCCCCACAGGGGTCCCGGCTATTGCTACACCTTC.